The present T cell receptor beta chain was sequenced within a study of blood T cell repertoires in COVID-19. Profiled with immunoSEQ multiplex PCR; TCRdb holds only in-frame clones, not every one. Here the sample spans approximately 250,000 clones, 80% to 95% being singletons. There are 14 residues in the CDR3. The V end was cut by 3 bases, the J end by 8 bases, with 14 bases between. CDR1 SGHNT and CDR2 YYREEE come from the germline V gene (reference sequence). V usage is TRBV5-4 and J usage is TRBJ1-4; D is possibly TRBD1 (5 bases). The clonotype originates from a man aged 25-45 years with COVID-19, enrolled during active disease. Sequenced: peripheral blood. The CDR3 spells CASSSQGVEEKLFF. CDR3 DNA: TGTGCCAGCAGCTCCCAAGGGGTGGAGGAAAAACTGTTTTTT.